This TCR beta chain was found in a study of identical twins (dated by TCRdb to about 2016). With regard to the full study: The study deep-sequenced TCR alpha and beta repertoires from monozygotic twins, unrelated adults of various ages and cord blood to test whether fetal clonotypes persist. To rule out contamination, replicate twin experiments were performed at different times with different library preparation protocols. What the authors observed across the whole study: In monozygotic twins, recombination models systematically underestimated out-of-frame TCR alpha sharing, but the models matched the sharing seen between unrelated individuals. In beta out-of-frame sequences, excess twin sharing was weaker, because having fewer shared sequences lowered the signal-to-noise ratio. Invariant T cells such as MAIT and iNKT could partly confound zero-insertion analyses, though diverse VJ usage argued against this for most clonotypes. Compared with coincidental sharing between unrelated individuals, out-of-frame TCR alpha sequences shared between twins showed an excess of sequences with low generation probability. Because the same donors could not be followed over many years, conclusions were based on cross-sectional statistical analysis. Fewer insertions were carried by abundant cord blood beta clonotypes, a similar but weaker trend appeared in young adult naive repertoires, and no such trend appeared in memory repertoires.

V is cut by 3 bases and J by 2 bases, and the space between the germline ends is 8 bases. The CDR3 runs 12 residues from the cysteine to the phenylalanine. Only the CDR3 part of the read is kept: 36 bases, read in frame from the first base. CDR1 and CDR2, per the germline V gene (reference sequence), are DFQATT and SNEGSKA. Concerning this clonotype itself: It lacks a known antigen. Nothing much larger sits one base from this clone, and base qualities are not available.

Receptors were amplified or captured by 5' RACE. Sequencing took place on an Illumina HiSeq 2000. Template switching added a universal primer binding site, and the final cDNA carried a unique molecular identifier that allowed TCR cDNA molecules to be counted accurately. Specific primers in the conserved constant-segment region were used to synthesize first-strand cDNA for the TCR alpha and beta chains. To control for contamination, every cDNA library was double barcoded, receiving both a SMART-Mk sample barcode and Illumina barcodes. TruSeq adapter sequences, together with Illumina sample barcodes, were added in two successive PCR steps. The TCR alpha and beta cDNA libraries were sequenced on the Illumina HiSeq platform using custom primers. The study's processing was this. MiGEC was used to process raw reads and extract unique molecular identifiers, and MiXCR was used to find CDR3 positions. Recombination models were inferred per individual with the repgenHMM and IGoR tools using an EM algorithm. Shared clonotypes were analyzed with the tcR package in R, and sharing was normalized by the product of cloneset sizes. To study raw recombination free of thymic and clonal selection effects, out-of-frame nonproductive sequences were analyzed. TCRdb applied fastp at Q25 and MiXCR to the public reads, then kept only in-frame beta chains. Here each entry gathers all rows of one CDR3 protein and keeps the most common genes and DNA. The V and J calls and clone size are TCRdb's, not the authors'. This sample comprises roughly 720,000 distinct CDR3 sequences, 15% to 20% of them detected only once. The leading ten clones occupy about an eighth of the sample.

All donors were healthy Caucasians. Three pairs of female monozygotic twins, all aged roughly 18 to 29 years, were included in the twin cohort. RNA for TCR libraries was isolated from peripheral blood mononuclear cells. The same sample was also studied in work on T cells expressing NK-cell markers. The second source states: TCR beta-chain repertoires were profiled in sorted CD3+CD56+NKG2C+, CD3+CD56+NKG2C- and CD3+CD56-NKG2C+ T-cell subsets from eight donors. Seven of the eight sequenced donors were HCMV-seropositive and one was HCMV-seronegative. In several experiments an anti-gammadeltaTCR antibody was added to restrict sorting to alphabetaTCR-expressing T cells. In a handful of donors, the dominant CD3+CD56+NKG2C+ clonotypes were found to rank among the top 10 CD8+ clonotypes and to make up about 1.0-7.5% of CD8+ T cells. Those dominant clonotypes were again the most abundant among CD3+CD56-NKG2C+ cells in a few donors, at about 28.3-65%. It remained unclear whether the expanded NKG2C-expressing T cell clones were specific for HCMV antigens. The study sequenced eight donors, all healthy volunteers chosen at random: three men and five women. To determine HCMV serostatus, a commercial ELISA kit was used to detect HCMV-specific IgG in serum. For more than five donors, bulk peripheral blood T-cell repertoires were additionally sequenced from unsorted PBMC. MIGEC handled demultiplexing of the reads and grouping by UMI, while MiTCR was used to assemble and quantify clonotypes. Only TCR cDNA sequences supported by at least two reads were kept to exclude erroneous sequences. The tcR package was used for downstream repertoire analysis, with clonotypes matched between fractions based on CDR3 nucleotide sequence plus V segment. VDJmatch was used to annotate antigen specificity against VDJdb, with one amino acid substitution allowed in CDR3.

The clonotype comes from a young woman in good health. Rearrangement joined TRBV20-1 to TRBJ2-7; a confident D gene designation cannot be given. The source material was PBMCs. The sequence in DNA is TGCAGTGCTAGTATCAACACCTACGAGCAGTACTTC. This is translated as CSASINTYEQYF.